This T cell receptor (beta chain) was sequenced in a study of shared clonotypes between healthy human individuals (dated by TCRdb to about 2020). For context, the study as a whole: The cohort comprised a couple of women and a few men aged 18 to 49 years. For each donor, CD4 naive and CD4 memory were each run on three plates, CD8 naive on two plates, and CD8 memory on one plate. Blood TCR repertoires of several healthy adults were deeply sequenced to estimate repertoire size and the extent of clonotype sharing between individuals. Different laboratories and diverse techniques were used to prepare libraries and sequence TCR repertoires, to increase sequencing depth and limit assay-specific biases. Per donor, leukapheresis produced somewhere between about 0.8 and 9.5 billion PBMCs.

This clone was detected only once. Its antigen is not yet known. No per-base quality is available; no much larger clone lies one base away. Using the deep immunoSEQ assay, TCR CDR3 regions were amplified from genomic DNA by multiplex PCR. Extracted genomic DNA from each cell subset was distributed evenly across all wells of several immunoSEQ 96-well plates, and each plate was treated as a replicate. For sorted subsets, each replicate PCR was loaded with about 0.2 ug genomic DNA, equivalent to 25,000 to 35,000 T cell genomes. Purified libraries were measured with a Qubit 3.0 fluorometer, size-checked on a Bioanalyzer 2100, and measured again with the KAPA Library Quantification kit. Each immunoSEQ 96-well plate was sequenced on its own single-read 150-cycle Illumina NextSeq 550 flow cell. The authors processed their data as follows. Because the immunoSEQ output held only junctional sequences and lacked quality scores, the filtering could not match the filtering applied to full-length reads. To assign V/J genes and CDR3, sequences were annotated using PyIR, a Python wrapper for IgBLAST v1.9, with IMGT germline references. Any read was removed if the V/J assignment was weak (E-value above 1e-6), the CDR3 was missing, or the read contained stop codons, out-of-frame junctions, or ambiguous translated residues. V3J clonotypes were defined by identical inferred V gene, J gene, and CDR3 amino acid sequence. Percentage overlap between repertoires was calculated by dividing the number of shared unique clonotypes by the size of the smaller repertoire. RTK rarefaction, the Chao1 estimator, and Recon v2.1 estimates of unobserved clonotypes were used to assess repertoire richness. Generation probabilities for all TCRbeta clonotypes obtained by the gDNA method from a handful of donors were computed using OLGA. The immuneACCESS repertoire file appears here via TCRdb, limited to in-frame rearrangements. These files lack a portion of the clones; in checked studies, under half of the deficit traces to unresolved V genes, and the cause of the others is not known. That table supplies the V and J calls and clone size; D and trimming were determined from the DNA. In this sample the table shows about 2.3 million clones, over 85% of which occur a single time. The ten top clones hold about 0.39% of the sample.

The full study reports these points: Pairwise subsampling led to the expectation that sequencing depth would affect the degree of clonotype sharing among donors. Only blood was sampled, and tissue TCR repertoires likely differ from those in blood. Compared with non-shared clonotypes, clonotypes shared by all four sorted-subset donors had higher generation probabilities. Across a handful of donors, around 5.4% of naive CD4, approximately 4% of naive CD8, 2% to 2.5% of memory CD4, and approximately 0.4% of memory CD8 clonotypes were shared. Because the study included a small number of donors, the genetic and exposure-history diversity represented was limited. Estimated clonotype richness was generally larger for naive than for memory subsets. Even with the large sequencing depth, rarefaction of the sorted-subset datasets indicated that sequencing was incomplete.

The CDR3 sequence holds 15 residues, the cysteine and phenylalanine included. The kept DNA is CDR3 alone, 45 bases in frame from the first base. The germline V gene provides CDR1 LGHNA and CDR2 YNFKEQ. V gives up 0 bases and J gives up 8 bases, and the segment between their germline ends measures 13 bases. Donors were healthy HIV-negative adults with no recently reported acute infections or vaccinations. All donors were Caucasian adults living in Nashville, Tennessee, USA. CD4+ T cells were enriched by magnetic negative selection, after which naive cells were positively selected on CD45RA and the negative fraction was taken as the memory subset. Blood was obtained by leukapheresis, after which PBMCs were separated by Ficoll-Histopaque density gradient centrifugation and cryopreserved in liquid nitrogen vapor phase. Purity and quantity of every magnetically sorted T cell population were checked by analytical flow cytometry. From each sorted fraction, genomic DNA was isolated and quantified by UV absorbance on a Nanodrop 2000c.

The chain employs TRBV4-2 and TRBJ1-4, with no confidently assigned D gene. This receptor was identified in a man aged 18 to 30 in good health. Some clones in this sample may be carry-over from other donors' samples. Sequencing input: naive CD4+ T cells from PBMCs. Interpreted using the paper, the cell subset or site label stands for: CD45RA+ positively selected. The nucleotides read TGTGCCAGCAGCCAAGATCCCCGGGGAGGCGAAAAACTGTTTTTT. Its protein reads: CASSQDPRGGEKLFF.